The 15 T cell receptor beta chains below all came from one sample that was sequenced in a study of blood T cell repertoires in COVID-19. The assay was immunoSEQ multiplex PCR, and TCRdb's table has in-frame clones only and misses some. This sample has 200,000 or so clones; more than 75% occur once, and the top ten carry about 4.5%. Source material: peripheral blood. Receptor source: a middle-aged man with acute or convalescent COVID-19.

The chain has TRBV7-2 and TRBJ1-5; perhaps TRBD1 as D (5 bases). CDR1 is SGHTA and CDR2 is FQGNSA in the germline V gene. The CDR3 runs to 14 residues. Trimming took 2 bases from V and 7 from J, leaving 12 bases between them. CDR3: CASSLNTGDQPQHF. As DNA, the CDR3 is TGTGCCAGCAGCTTAAACACGGGGGACCAGCCCCAGCATTTT.

This rearrangement joins TRBV27 to TRBJ2-1, with no clear D. The CDR3 has 17 amino acids. Germline V gene sequence: CDR1 MNHEY, CDR2 SMNVEV (reference sequence). The V end lost 5 bases, the J end lost 0 bases, and 17 bases lay between the germline ends. CDR3 loop: CASSQPLNSPSYNEQFF. The DNA of the CDR3 is TGTGCCAGCAGTCAGCCCCTGAACAGCCCCTCCTACAATGAGCAGTTCTTC.

A word on this clone: The sample contains more than one DNA sequence encoding this CDR3. The V and J genes are TRBV6-5 and TRBJ1-1; D is possibly TRBD1 (5 bases). The CDR3 has 12 residues. In germline, CDR1 is MNHEY, CDR2 SVGAGI. Trimming cost V 5 bases and J 4 bases, with 8 bases left between them. The CDR3 bases are TGTGCCAGCAGTCGGGGGAGCACTGAAGCTTTCTTT. As protein: CASSRGSTEAFF.

V is TRBV15 and J is TRBJ2-1; a possible D gene is TRBD2 (5 bases). Per the germline V gene, CDR1 is LNHNV and CDR2 is YYDKDF (reference sequence). V shed 0 bases and J shed 9 bases, with 12 bases lying between them. There are 14 residues in the CDR3. CDR3 nucleotide sequence: TGTGCCACCAGCAGAGAGAGGGAACCCTTTGAGCAGTTCTTC. It codes for CATSREREPFEQFF.

This chain connects TRBV2 to TRBJ1-2; D ambiguous. With 4 bases removed from V and 8 bases from J, the gap between germline ends came to 14 bases. The CDR3 consists of 13 residues. Germline CDR1 is SNHLY and CDR2 is FYNNEI. The CDR3 is CASSADGTRGYTF. As DNA, the CDR3 is TGTGCCAGCAGTGCCGACGGTACGCGGGGCTACACCTTC.

The J gene is TRBJ1-2, the V gene TRBV2; 7 bases line up with TRBD1. The CDR3 length is 12 residues. J lost 5 bases, V lost 6 bases, and 3 bases had no gene match. Germline values: CDR1 SNHLY, CDR2 FYNNEI. The CDR3 DNA is TGTGCCAGCAGACCGACAGGGTATGGCTACACCTTC. Translating it yields CASRPTGYGYTF.

The rearrangement links TRBV4-1 to TRBJ1-2, with D possibly being TRBD1 (6 bases). The CDR3 covers 14 residues. The V gene's germline CDR1 is MGHRA and CDR2 YSYEKL. Trimming cost V 1 base and J 4 bases, with 10 bases left between them. CDR3 sequence: CASSQGGQVYGYTF. In DNA form, the CDR3 reads TGCGCCAGCAGCCAAGGGGGGCAAGTCTATGGCTACACCTTC.

The chain recombines TRBV7-6 with TRBJ1-6, with TRBD1 as a possible D gene (6 bases). V was shortened by 3 bases and J by 7 bases, with 13 bases between the two germline ends. Germline CDR1 is SGHVS and CDR2 is FNYEAQ. The CDR3 is 15 residues long. The DNA of the CDR3 is TGTGCCAGCAGCTTTGACGGGACACTCAATTCACCCCTCCACTTT. It encodes CASSFDGTLNSPLHF.

This clone showed up just once. The chain is built from TRBV18 and TRBJ2-1, with a tentative D call TRBD1 (5 bases). V was clipped by 2 bases and J by 8 bases, with 16 bases between them. The CDR3 length is 15 residues. CDR1 and CDR2 from the germline V gene are KGHSH and LQKENI. In nucleotides, the CDR3 is TGTGCCAGCTCACCAGCCTTGACAGTCCGGGATGAGCAGTTCTTC. Encoded protein: CASSPALTVRDEQFF.

This chain connects TRBV6-5 to TRBJ1-5; 8 bases align to TRBD1. Germline V gene data show CDR1 as MNHEY and CDR2 as SVGAGI. The J segment lost 5 bases and the V segment lost 6 bases, leaving 6 bases of the junction unmatched. The CDR3 totals 14 residues. CDR3 DNA sequence: TGTGCCAGCAGGGACAGGGTTGGGGATCAGCCCCAGCATTTT. The encoded protein is CASRDRVGDQPQHF.

The chain uses TRBV18 and TRBJ2-5, with a weak D call TRBD1 (5 bases). V shed 0 bases and J shed 4 bases, with 6 bases lying between them. This CDR3 contains 13 residues. CDR1 and CDR2 (germline): KGHSH, LQKENI. The CDR3 sequence is CASSPPTVETQYF. DNA for the CDR3: TGTGCCAGCTCACCACCGACAGTAGAGACCCAGTACTTC.

This chain uses TRBV10-1 with TRBJ2-3, with 7 bases that match TRBD2. CDR3 size: 14 residues. CDR1 and CDR2 from the germline V gene are WNHNN and SYGVQD (reference sequence). The V gene end was trimmed by 3 bases and the J gene end by 4 bases; junction bases not matched to a gene: 4. CDR3: CASSDSGGADTQYF. Here the CDR3 DNA reads TGCGCCAGCAGTGATTCGGGAGGTGCAGATACGCAGTATTTT.

The J gene is TRBJ2-7, the V gene TRBV7-9; D is perhaps TRBD1 (6 bases). The germline V gene has CDR1 SEHNR and CDR2 FQNEAQ (reference sequence). The CDR3 has 15 amino acids. Trimming cost V 5 bases and J 3 bases, with 17 bases left between them. Here the CDR3 reads CASSLDSRVLYEQYF. CDR3 bases: TGTGCCAGCAGCCTGGACAGCAGGGTGCTCTACGAGCAGTACTTC.

The J gene is TRBJ1-2, the V gene TRBV3-1 (or the pseudogene TRBV3-2); D unresolved. The CDR3 has 14 amino acids. The V gene lost 3 bases and the J gene lost 0 bases, with 8 bases spanning the gap. Germline-derived CDR1 and CDR2 are LGHDT and YNNKEL (reference sequence). The DNA for the CDR3 is TGTGCCAGCAGCCAGACTGGGTCTAACTATGGCTACACCTTC. This sequence encodes CASSQTGSNYGYTF.

The chain uses TRBV7-9 and TRBJ1-1; D call uncertain. Deletions cut 7 bases from V and 0 bases from J, with 15 bases between. This CDR3 has 15 amino acids. Germline V lookup: CDR1 SEHNR, CDR2 FQNEAQ (reference sequence). As DNA, the CDR3 is TGTGCCAGCATCCCCCCCCGAACTATGAACACTGAAGCTTTCTTT. Residues: CASIPPRTMNTEAFF.